Shown below are 10 T cell receptor beta chains from a single sample sequenced in a study of blood T cells in healthy people across ages. A J-beta primer mix and a sample-barcoded 5' primer were used in a second PCR of roughly 7 to 12 cycles. MiXCR was run by TCRdb on the 5' RACE reads, yielding one entry per CDR3 protein. Here the sample spans around 780,000 distinct CDR3 sequences, around 25% being singletons. The data were also submitted as part of a second study, on T cells of mothers and their children.

Sample: blood. These receptor sequences come from a boy aged 5 to 17 in good health.

A word on this clonotype: The germline gene is not matched at one end of the junction; a read error may be the cause. The chain couples TRBV4-1 to TRBJ1-4; no clear D. CDR3 length: 17 amino acids. Germline V gene sequence: CDR1 MGHRA, CDR2 YSYEKL. This CDR3 is CASSLIAYGSTNEKLIF. The CDR3 nucleotides read TGCGCCAGCAGCCTAATAGCTTACGGATCAACTAATGAAAAACTGATTTTT.

This clonotype was seen only a few times. CDR3: CASSLLRENTGELFF. For the CDR3, the DNA is TGTGCCAGCAGTCTCCTCAGGGAGAACACCGGGGAGCTGTTTTTT. The V gene is TRBV28, the J gene TRBJ2-2, with D possibly matching TRBD1 (5 bases). Germline lookup yields CDR1 MDHEN and CDR2 SYDVKM. Trimming pared 5 bases from V and 1 base from J, leaving 11 bases between. CDR3 length equals 15 residues.

The chain joins TRBV11-2 to TRBJ2-1; D not resolved. Per germline, CDR1 SGHAT and CDR2 FQNNGV. V lost 4 bases to trimming and J lost 9 bases, with 13 bases between them. This CDR3 region has 13 residues. This chain's CDR3 is CASSSLPASEQFF. CDR3 coding DNA: TGTGCCAGCAGCTCTCTCCCGGCTAGTGAGCAGTTCTTC.

At least ten counts were recorded for this clonotype. This chain uses TRBV10-2 with TRBJ2-5, with D unclear. This CDR3 region has 14 residues. In germline, CDR1 is WSHSY, CDR2 SAAADI. Between the trimmed V and J ends, which lost 3 bases and 0 bases, there was a span of 8 bases. This CDR3 reads CASSDLGYQETQYF. The CDR3, as DNA: TGCGCCAGCAGTGACCTCGGGTACCAAGAGACCCAGTACTTC.

The chain combines TRBV6-5 with TRBJ2-1, with 13 bases aligning to TRBD2. Looked up from germline, CDR1 is MNHEY and CDR2 is SVGAGI. CDR3 length equals 17 residues. The ends lost 2 bases at V and 2 bases at J; junction bases unmatched: 3. CDR3 in amino acids: CASSYQGLAGPYNEQFF. CDR3 nucleotides: TGTGCCAGCAGTTACCAGGGACTAGCGGGGCCCTACAATGAGCAGTTCTTC.

As for this clonotype: The junction departs from the called germline gene at one end, perhaps through a read error. The chain couples TRBV12-3 or TRBV12-4 to TRBJ1-2; no definite D call. CDR3 size: 10 residues. The CDR3: CTSSGYGYTF. In nucleotides, the CDR3 is TGTACCAGCAGTGGGTATGGCTACACCTTC.

This clonotype came up many times. J is TRBJ2-3 and V is TRBV6-4; 9 bases match TRBD2. From germline, CDR1 is MRHNA and CDR2 SNTAGT. The CDR3 is 16 residues long. The ends lost 0 bases at V and 6 bases at J; junction bases unmatched: 7. The DNA for the CDR3 is TGTGCCAGCAGTGACTCGGCAGCGGGGGGTCAGGATACGCAGTATTTT. As protein: CASSDSAAGGQDTQYF.

V gene TRBV9 combines with J gene TRBJ2-5; weak D call: TRBD1 (5 bases). CDR1 is SGDLS and CDR2 is YYNGEE in the germline V gene. Trimming stripped 0 bases from V and 5 bases from J, with 14 bases between. This CDR3 is built from 15 residues. The CDR3 sequence is CASSVAGIPGETQYF. The CDR3 DNA follows: TGTGCCAGCAGCGTAGCTGGGATTCCAGGGGAGACCCAGTACTTC.

This chain connects TRBV14 to TRBJ2-7; D might be TRBD2 (5 bases). This CDR3 has 14 residues. Germline CDR1 reads SGHDN; CDR2 reads FVKESK. Trimming removed 1 base at V and 6 bases at J, with 13 bases between. This CDR3 reads CASSQGGRRTEQYF. DNA of the CDR3: TGTGCCAGCAGCCAAGGAGGACGGAGGACCGAGCAGTACTTC.

In its sample, this clonotype was seen many times. The chain has TRBV7-9 and TRBJ2-2; tentative D call: TRBD1 (5 bases). Germline CDR1 is SEHNR and CDR2 is FQNEAQ (reference sequence). The CDR3 sequence is 14 residues long. V was clipped by 6 bases and J by 4 bases, with 12 bases between them. As DNA, the CDR3 is TGTGCCAGCAGTCCAGGGAAGAGCACCGGGGAGCTGTTTTTT. This translates into CASSPGKSTGELFF.